Detailed here is one T cell receptor (beta chain). TCRdb's copy holds only in-frame clones and misses some; the assay was immunoSEQ multiplex PCR. The sample has over 75,000 clones, roughly 89% seen once. The sample originates from a study of blood T cell repertoires in COVID-19. Whole-study context: Samples taken during acute and convalescent COVID-19 were collected in the United States, Italy and Spain.

Seattle researchers signed up patients amid active infection and tracked them longitudinally. Germline lookup yields CDR1 KGHSH and CDR2 LQKENI. The CDR3 runs 15 residues. Trimming cost V 1 base and J 0 bases, with 6 bases left between them. The sample taken for sequencing was peripheral blood. This clonotype originated in a human donor with COVID-19, enrolled during active disease. The donor label of this sample is uncertain. The genes are TRBV18 and TRBJ2-2, with D possibly TRBD1 on 6 matching bases. The CDR3: CASSPRTANTGELFF. In DNA, the CDR3 is TGTGCCAGCTCACCACGGACAGCGAACACCGGGGAGCTGTTTTTT.